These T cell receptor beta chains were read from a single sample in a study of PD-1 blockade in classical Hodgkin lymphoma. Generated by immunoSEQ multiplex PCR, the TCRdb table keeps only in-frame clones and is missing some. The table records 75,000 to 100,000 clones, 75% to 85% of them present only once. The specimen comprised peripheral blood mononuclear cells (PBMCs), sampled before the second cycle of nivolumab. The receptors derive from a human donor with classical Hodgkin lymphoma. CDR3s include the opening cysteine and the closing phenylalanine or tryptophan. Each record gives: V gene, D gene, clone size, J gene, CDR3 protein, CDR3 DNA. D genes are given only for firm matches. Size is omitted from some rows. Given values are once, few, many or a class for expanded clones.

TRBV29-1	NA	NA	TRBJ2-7	CNWDGRNNYEQYF	TGCAACTGGGATGGCCGGAATAACTACGAGCAGTACTTC
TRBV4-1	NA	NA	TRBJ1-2	CASSQDGNYGYTF	TGCGCCAGCAGCCAAGACGGTAACTATGGCTACACCTTC
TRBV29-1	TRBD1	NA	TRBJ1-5	CSVRNNTGVREVGNQPQHF	TGCAGCGTACGAAATAACACAGGGGTTCGGGAGGTTGGCAATCAGCCCCAGCATTTT
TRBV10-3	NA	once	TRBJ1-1	CAISGRVGTEAFF	TGTGCCATCAGTGGGAGGGTTGGGACTGAAGCTTTCTTT
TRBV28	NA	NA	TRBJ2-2	CASIDATRSTGELFF	TGTGCCAGCATAGACGCGACTAGATCCACCGGGGAGCTGTTTTTT
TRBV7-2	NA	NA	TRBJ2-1	CASTRDSLPSGEQFF	TGTGCCAGCACCCGGGACTCCCTTCCCTCCGGCGAGCAGTTCTTC
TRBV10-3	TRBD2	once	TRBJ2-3	CAISSSGGTDTQYF	TGTGCCATCAGCTCTAGCGGGGGCACAGATACGCAGTATTTT
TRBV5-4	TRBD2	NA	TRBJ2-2	CASSPGLAGVKTGELFF	TGTGCCAGCAGCCCAGGTCTAGCGGGAGTGAAAACCGGGGAGCTGTTTTTT
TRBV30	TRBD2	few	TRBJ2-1	CAWSVGLAVYNEQFF	TGTGCCTGGAGTGTAGGGCTAGCGGTGTACAATGAGCAGTTCTTC
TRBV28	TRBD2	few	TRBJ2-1	CAAKKREHNEQFF	TGTGCCGCTAAGAAGCGGGAGCACAATGAGCAGTTCTTC
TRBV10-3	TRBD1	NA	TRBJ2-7	CAIRETGGAGEQYF	TGTGCCATCAGAGAGACAGGGGGCGCGGGCGAGCAGTACTTC
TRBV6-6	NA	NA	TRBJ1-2	CASSPSRGYGYTF	TGTGCCAGCAGTCCCTCCAGGGGCTATGGCTACACCTTC
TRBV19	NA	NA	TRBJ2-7	CASSIGRGVAYEQYF	TGTGCCAGTAGTATAGGGAGGGGGGTGGCCTACGAGCAGTACTTC
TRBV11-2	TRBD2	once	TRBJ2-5	CASSLRTRSMETQYF	TGTGCCAGCAGCTTACGGACTAGGAGTATGGAGACCCAGTACTTC
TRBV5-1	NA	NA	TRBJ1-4	CASSLGPGSNEKLFF	TGCGCCAGCAGCTTGGGGCCAGGGTCTAATGAAAAACTGTTTTTT
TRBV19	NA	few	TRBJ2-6	CASSRRGPGANVLTF	TGTGCCAGTAGTAGGAGGGGGCCTGGGGCCAACGTCCTGACTTTC
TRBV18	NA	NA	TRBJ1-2	CASSPLGDNYGYTF	TGTGCCAGCTCACCACTTGGGGATAACTATGGCTACACCTTC
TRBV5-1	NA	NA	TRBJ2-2	CASSHRVANTGELFF	TGCGCCAGCAGCCATCGAGTCGCGAACACCGGGGAGCTGTTTTTT
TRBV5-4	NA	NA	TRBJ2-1	CASSLGLYNEQFF	TGTGCCAGCAGCTTGGGACTATACAATGAGCAGTTCTTC
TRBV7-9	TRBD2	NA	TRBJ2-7	CASSLDPGGHEQYF	TGTGCCAGCAGCTTAGATCCGGGAGGGCACGAGCAGTACTTC
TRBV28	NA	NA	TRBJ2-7	CASSSPSGVNEQYF	TGTGCCAGCAGTTCCCCCTCGGGGGTGAACGAGCAGTACTTC
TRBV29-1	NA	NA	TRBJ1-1	CSAAQGTNTEAFF	TGCAGCGCAGCCCAGGGCACGAACACTGAAGCTTTCTTT
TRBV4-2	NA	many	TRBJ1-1	CASSQGRTDEAFF	TGTGCCAGCAGCCAAGGGAGGACAGATGAAGCTTTCTTT
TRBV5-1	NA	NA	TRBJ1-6	CASRSDGGSNSPLHF	TGCGCCAGCCGGTCTGATGGGGGGTCGAATTCACCCCTCCACTTT
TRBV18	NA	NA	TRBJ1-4	CASSPSGEKLFF	TGTGCCAGCTCACCCTCCGGGGAAAAACTGTTTTTT
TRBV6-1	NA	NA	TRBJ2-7	CASSEWEGGAYEQYF	TGTGCCAGCAGTGAATGGGAGGGGGGCGCGTACGAGCAGTACTTC
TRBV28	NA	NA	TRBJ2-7	CASRSTPGYEQYF	TGTGCCAGCCGGTCCACTCCTGGGTACGAGCAGTACTTC
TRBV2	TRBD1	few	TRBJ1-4	CASSRTGVDEKLFF	TGTGCCAGCAGTAGGACAGGGGTGGATGAAAAACTGTTTTTT
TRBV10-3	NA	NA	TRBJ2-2	CAISESRGARQGLNTGELFF	TGTGCCATCAGTGAGTCGAGGGGGGCAAGGCAGGGCCTGAACACCGGGGAGCTGTTTTTT
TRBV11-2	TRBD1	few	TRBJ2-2	CASSLEAGGVTGELFF	TGTGCCAGCAGCTTAGAAGCAGGGGGCGTGACCGGGGAGCTGTTTTTT
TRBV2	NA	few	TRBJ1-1	CASSETQTAFF	TGTGCCAGCAGTGAAACGCAGACGGCTTTCTTT
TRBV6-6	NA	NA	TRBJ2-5	CASSYIPGVRGETQYF	TGTGCCAGCAGTTACATTCCGGGAGTCAGGGGGGAGACCCAGTACTTC
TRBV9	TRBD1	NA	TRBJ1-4	CASSVSPRGQTEKLFF	TGTGCCAGCAGCGTATCCCCCAGGGGGCAGACTGAAAAACTGTTTTTT
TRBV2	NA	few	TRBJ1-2	CASSVSRTNYGYTF	TGTGCCAGCAGTGTTTCACGGACTAACTATGGCTACACCTTC
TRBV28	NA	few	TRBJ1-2	CASNSRYGYTF	TGTGCCAGCAACTCACGCTATGGCTACACCTTC
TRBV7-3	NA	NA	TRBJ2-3	CASSLSAGHTDTQYF	TGTGCCAGCAGCTTAAGTGCGGGACACACAGATACGCAGTATTTT
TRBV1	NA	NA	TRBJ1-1	CTSSQDGDTWGVAFF	TGCACCAGCAGCCAAGATGGCGACACCTGGGGGGTAGCTTTCTTT
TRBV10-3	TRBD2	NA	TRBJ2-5	CAISGFAGEKKETQYF	TGTGCCATCAGTGGGTTCGCGGGGGAGAAAAAAGAGACCCAGTACTTC
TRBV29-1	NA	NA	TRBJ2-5	CSVGTVRGTETQYF	TGCAGCGTTGGGACAGTACGAGGAACCGAGACCCAGTACTTC
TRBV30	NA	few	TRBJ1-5	CAWSAGTGNQPQHF	TGTGCCTGGAGTGCCGGGACGGGCAATCAGCCCCAGCATTTT
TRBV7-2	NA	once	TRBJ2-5	CASSRDGSGTQYF	TGTGCCAGCAGCCGGGACGGTTCAGGGACCCAGTACTTC
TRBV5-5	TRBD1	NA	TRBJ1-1	CASSTGTGLMNTEAFF	TGTGCCAGCAGCACCGGGACAGGGTTGATGAACACTGAAGCTTTCTTT
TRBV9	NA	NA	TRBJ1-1	CASSVAVTLNTEAFF	TGTGCCAGCAGCGTAGCTGTCACCTTGAACACTGAAGCTTTCTTT
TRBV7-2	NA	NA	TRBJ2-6	CASSLVPGANVLTF	TGTGCCAGCAGCTTAGTTCCTGGGGCCAACGTCCTGACTTTC
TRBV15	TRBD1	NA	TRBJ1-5	CATSRNRGPAQPQHF	TGTGCCACCAGCAGAAACAGGGGGCCGGCTCAGCCCCAGCATTTT
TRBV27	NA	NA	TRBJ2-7	CASSLTLAQVYEQYF	TGTGCCAGCAGTTTAACCCTCGCTCAGGTCTACGAGCAGTACTTC
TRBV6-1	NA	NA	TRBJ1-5	CASTGTQHQPQHF	TGTGCCAGCACCGGGACCCAACATCAGCCCCAGCATTTT
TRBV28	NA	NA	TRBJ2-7	CASSLQQDPRWF	TGTGCCAGCAGTTTGCAACAGGACCCAAGGTGGTTC